Included here is one T cell receptor beta chain sequence, with context. With 60 Vbeta and 13 Jbeta primers, the PCR was carried out. TCRdb keeps only in-frame clones here, not all; method: immunoSEQ multiplex PCR. The sample includes 100,000 to 150,000 clones, around 80% of them seen just once. The data are from a study of cytomegalovirus exposure and HLA in healthy donors. Study overall: A preliminary data release comprised 80 million to 95 million unique TCRs obtained from HLA-typed donors. Of approximately 400 genotyped donors, 65% to 85% clustered with self-reported Caucasian donors.

Germline CDR1 reads SQVTM; CDR2 reads ANQGSEA. Trimming cost V 7 bases and J 6 bases; bases outside gene matches: 14. The CDR3 loop spans 15 amino acids. Sequences were obtained from PBMCs. V usage is TRBV29-1 and J usage is TRBJ2-5; 10 bases fit TRBD1. The receptor's source is a woman aged 25 to 39 in good health and CMV-seronegative. This CDR3 reads CSAPGQGYAGKTQYF. CDR3 sequence (DNA): TGCAGCGCACCGGGACAGGGGTATGCGGGGAAGACCCAGTACTTC.